This T cell receptor beta chain was profiled in a study of cytomegalovirus exposure and HLA in healthy donors (dated by TCRdb to 2016 to 2017). For the wider study: According to a later analysis, the 120 or so validation repertoires were produced on the same platform as the approximately 600 repertoires of the first cohort. The study aimed to test whether cataloging public T cell receptors could reveal signatures of past pathogen exposure. Besides the first cohort of around 700 subjects, a separate validation cohort made up of roughly 120 different subjects was used. To predict cytomegalovirus infection status, the study combined high-throughput TCR immunosequencing, statistical association of individual TCRs with disease status, and machine learning. Overall study results and their limits: In vitro tests confirmed that three of the cytomegalovirus-associated TCR beta chains recognize cytomegalovirus antigens. The validation cohort had no HLA typing available for a later analysis, so co-occurrence within that cohort was assessed over all 120 or so repertoires. Of the cluster scores, 85% to 95% were above 0 in a later analysis, which found that TCRs clustered in the first cohort also tended to co-occur in the 95 to 150 validation repertoires. It was suggested by the authors that the approach could potentially be generalized to other disease states and immunological phenotypes. Most TCR sequences were observed very rarely across donors, whereas some public TCRs were present in many individuals. Cytomegalovirus status was reported to be diagnosed by the classifier with high specificity and sensitivity in both the original and validation cohorts. The study gave a list of some 150 TCR beta chains associated with cytomegalovirus.

CDR1 and CDR2, looked up from the germline V gene (reference sequence), are LNHNV and YYDKDF. The CDR3 holds 16 amino acids from the cysteine to the phenylalanine. Only the CDR3 portion is preserved as DNA: 48 bases, with reading frame beginning at the first base. V and J are trimmed by 5 bases and 6 bases, and the gene matches miss 10 bases of the junction. Libraries were built with the immunoSEQ multiplex PCR assay. The published analysis was carried out like this. A statistical classification framework was developed to diagnose cytomegalovirus status using the catalog of TCR beta chain sequences. Not all clones reach the TCRdb copy of this immuneACCESS table, which keeps in-frame sequences only. Checked studies attribute under half of the gap to unresolved V genes and leave the rest unexplained. That table gives V, J and clone size, and the DNA gave D and trimming. In all, the sample holds fewer than 200,000 clones, and roughly nine tenths of those were seen once. Under 4.5% of the sample belongs to the ten largest clones.

Of note for this clone: There is no known antigen for this receptor. Base qualities were left out, and no much larger clone turns up one base away.

Separate from the approximately 700-subject first cohort, the validation cohort of 90 to 150 subjects was the group to which the donors belonged. The receptor comes from a man between 18 and 35 years old in good health and CMV-seropositive. Material: PBMCs. The chain employs TRBV15 and TRBJ1-3; TRBD1 fits 10 bases in the junction. At the DNA level, the sequence is TGTGCCACCAGCCGGGGGGGGACAGGGGTTCTAAACACCATATATTTT. This is translated as CATSRGGTGVLNTIYF. When the CDR3 is completed using the reference TRBV15 and TRBJ1-3 genes on either side, the full variable domain is DAMVIQNPRYQVTQFGKPVTLSCSQTLNHNVMYWYQQKSSQAPKLLFHYYDKDFNNEADTPDNFQSRRPNTSFCFLDIRSPGLGDTAMYLCATSRGGTGVLNTIYFGEGSWLTVV.